These T cell receptor beta chains were read from a single sample in a study of cytomegalovirus exposure and HLA in healthy donors. TCRdb keeps only in-frame clones here, not all; method: immunoSEQ multiplex PCR. The sample table includes under 200,000 clones. The specimen was PBMCs. These receptors all stem from a man aged 30 to 39 in good health and CMV-seronegative. CDR3s include the opening cysteine and the closing phenylalanine or tryptophan. The order of the fields is V gene, D gene, J gene, CDR3 DNA, CDR3 protein. D genes are given only for firm matches.

TRBV5-1	-	TRBJ2-6	TGCGCCAGCAGCTTGATTAGGAGCTCTGGGGCCAACGTCCTGACTTTC	CASSLIRSSGANVLTF
TRBV19	TRBD1	TRBJ1-1	TGTGCCAGTAGTATGATACAGGGGCGCACTGAAGCTTTCTTT	CASSMIQGRTEAFF
TRBV6-5	TRBD1	TRBJ2-7	TGTGCCAGCAGTTACTCGGACAGGGGTCCTCCTACGGAGCAGTACTTC	CASSYSDRGPPTEQYF
TRBV7-9	TRBD1	TRBJ2-1	TGTGCCAGCAGCTCCCGACAGGGCAATGAGCAGTTCTTC	CASSSRQGNEQFF
TRBV18	-	TRBJ2-7	TGTGCCAGCTCACCACCGGCCCTGTGGGAGCAGTACTTC	CASSPPALWEQYF
TRBV27	-	TRBJ2-3	TGTGCCAGCAGCCGGAGCAGGGGCGAGACAGATACGCAGTATTTT	CASSRSRGETDTQYF
TRBV10-3	-	TRBJ1-6	TGTGCCATCAGTGAGCGGACTTACGAAGATAATTCACCCCTCCACTTT	CAISERTYEDNSPLHF
TRBV5-4	TRBD2	TRBJ2-5	TGTGCCAGCAGCCCCGGACTAGCGCTAGAGACCCAGTACTTC	CASSPGLALETQYF
TRBV25-1	-	TRBJ1-2	TGTGCCAGCAGTGACTCTAACTATGGCTACACCTTC	CASSDSNYGYTF
TRBV15	TRBD1	TRBJ2-5	TGTGCCACCAGCAGACCCGGGACAGGGGGAAGAGAGACCCAGTACTTC	CATSRPGTGGRETQYF